Here is one TCR beta chain with its context. The specificity of this receptor is unknown. There are no base qualities to consult, and no much larger clone falls within one base. The data derive from a study of blood T cell repertoires in COVID-19 (dated by TCRdb to 2020 to 2021). Regarding the complete study: Samples covering the acute and convalescent phases of COVID-19 were provided by collaborators in the United States, Italy and Spain. The material from the prospective study consisted of cDNA or gDNA derived from T cells, B-cell-depleted T cells, or PBMCs. The dataset comprised deeply sampled blood TCRbeta repertoires from subjects exposed to, actively infected with, or recovered from COVID-19. A freely available public database, intended as a resource for researchers studying the immune response to SARS-CoV-2, is where the repertoires were released. The samples were drawn from two sources: the first 160 participants of the ongoing ImmuneRACE study, and 1,254 subjects contributed by 6 global collaborators. The sample metadata nearly always contained a de-identified subject ID, COVID-19 status, age in years and sex. Where available, HLA class I and class II types were taken from metadata supplied by the sample provider and were not determined by assay-based typing.

A distance of 3 bases separates the germline ends of V and J, which lose 2 bases and 3 bases respectively. The CDR3 runs 12 amino acids, cysteine and phenylalanine included. CDR3 DNA only is kept here, 36 bases in frame from base 1. CDR1 and CDR2, looked up from the germline V gene, are SGDLS and YYNGEE. TCRbeta CDR3 regions were amplified from genomic DNA by means of the immunoSEQ Assay, a bias-controlled multiplex PCR. As for how the authors treated the data: The number of nucleated cells in each sample was estimated by amplification of reference gene primers within the assay. Sequence reads were collapsed and filtered to measure the absolute abundance of every unique TCRbeta CDR3 rearrangement. For each sample, productive Simpson clonality was calculated as the square root of Simpson's diversity index over productive rearrangements. As stored in TCRdb, this immuneACCESS dataset retains in-frame rearrangements with V and J assigned. A fraction of the clones does not appear; measured against another copy, unresolved V genes explain less than half of the discrepancy, and the remainder lacks a known reason. That table is the source of V, J and clone size, and D and trimming were worked out from the DNA. For this sample the table gives some 150,000 clones, of which more than 70% were detected only once. In total, the top ten clones hold roughly a tenth of the sample.

The collaborating institutions used their own protocols to collect whole blood in K2EDTA tubes. For TCRbeta analysis, collaborators shipped samples as frozen whole blood, isolated PBMCs, or DNA extracted from either of those sample types. What the research found in general, with its limitations: The amount of clinical and demographic metadata varied by source and participant and was provided uncurated.

This receptor was identified in a man aged 45-65 years with active or convalescent COVID-19. This chain joins TRBV9 to TRBJ1-3; no D gene call is confident. Sequenced input: peripheral blood. The CDR3 region has the sequence CASSVSGNTIYF. The bases are TGTGCCAGCAGCGTGAGTGGAAACACCATATATTTT.